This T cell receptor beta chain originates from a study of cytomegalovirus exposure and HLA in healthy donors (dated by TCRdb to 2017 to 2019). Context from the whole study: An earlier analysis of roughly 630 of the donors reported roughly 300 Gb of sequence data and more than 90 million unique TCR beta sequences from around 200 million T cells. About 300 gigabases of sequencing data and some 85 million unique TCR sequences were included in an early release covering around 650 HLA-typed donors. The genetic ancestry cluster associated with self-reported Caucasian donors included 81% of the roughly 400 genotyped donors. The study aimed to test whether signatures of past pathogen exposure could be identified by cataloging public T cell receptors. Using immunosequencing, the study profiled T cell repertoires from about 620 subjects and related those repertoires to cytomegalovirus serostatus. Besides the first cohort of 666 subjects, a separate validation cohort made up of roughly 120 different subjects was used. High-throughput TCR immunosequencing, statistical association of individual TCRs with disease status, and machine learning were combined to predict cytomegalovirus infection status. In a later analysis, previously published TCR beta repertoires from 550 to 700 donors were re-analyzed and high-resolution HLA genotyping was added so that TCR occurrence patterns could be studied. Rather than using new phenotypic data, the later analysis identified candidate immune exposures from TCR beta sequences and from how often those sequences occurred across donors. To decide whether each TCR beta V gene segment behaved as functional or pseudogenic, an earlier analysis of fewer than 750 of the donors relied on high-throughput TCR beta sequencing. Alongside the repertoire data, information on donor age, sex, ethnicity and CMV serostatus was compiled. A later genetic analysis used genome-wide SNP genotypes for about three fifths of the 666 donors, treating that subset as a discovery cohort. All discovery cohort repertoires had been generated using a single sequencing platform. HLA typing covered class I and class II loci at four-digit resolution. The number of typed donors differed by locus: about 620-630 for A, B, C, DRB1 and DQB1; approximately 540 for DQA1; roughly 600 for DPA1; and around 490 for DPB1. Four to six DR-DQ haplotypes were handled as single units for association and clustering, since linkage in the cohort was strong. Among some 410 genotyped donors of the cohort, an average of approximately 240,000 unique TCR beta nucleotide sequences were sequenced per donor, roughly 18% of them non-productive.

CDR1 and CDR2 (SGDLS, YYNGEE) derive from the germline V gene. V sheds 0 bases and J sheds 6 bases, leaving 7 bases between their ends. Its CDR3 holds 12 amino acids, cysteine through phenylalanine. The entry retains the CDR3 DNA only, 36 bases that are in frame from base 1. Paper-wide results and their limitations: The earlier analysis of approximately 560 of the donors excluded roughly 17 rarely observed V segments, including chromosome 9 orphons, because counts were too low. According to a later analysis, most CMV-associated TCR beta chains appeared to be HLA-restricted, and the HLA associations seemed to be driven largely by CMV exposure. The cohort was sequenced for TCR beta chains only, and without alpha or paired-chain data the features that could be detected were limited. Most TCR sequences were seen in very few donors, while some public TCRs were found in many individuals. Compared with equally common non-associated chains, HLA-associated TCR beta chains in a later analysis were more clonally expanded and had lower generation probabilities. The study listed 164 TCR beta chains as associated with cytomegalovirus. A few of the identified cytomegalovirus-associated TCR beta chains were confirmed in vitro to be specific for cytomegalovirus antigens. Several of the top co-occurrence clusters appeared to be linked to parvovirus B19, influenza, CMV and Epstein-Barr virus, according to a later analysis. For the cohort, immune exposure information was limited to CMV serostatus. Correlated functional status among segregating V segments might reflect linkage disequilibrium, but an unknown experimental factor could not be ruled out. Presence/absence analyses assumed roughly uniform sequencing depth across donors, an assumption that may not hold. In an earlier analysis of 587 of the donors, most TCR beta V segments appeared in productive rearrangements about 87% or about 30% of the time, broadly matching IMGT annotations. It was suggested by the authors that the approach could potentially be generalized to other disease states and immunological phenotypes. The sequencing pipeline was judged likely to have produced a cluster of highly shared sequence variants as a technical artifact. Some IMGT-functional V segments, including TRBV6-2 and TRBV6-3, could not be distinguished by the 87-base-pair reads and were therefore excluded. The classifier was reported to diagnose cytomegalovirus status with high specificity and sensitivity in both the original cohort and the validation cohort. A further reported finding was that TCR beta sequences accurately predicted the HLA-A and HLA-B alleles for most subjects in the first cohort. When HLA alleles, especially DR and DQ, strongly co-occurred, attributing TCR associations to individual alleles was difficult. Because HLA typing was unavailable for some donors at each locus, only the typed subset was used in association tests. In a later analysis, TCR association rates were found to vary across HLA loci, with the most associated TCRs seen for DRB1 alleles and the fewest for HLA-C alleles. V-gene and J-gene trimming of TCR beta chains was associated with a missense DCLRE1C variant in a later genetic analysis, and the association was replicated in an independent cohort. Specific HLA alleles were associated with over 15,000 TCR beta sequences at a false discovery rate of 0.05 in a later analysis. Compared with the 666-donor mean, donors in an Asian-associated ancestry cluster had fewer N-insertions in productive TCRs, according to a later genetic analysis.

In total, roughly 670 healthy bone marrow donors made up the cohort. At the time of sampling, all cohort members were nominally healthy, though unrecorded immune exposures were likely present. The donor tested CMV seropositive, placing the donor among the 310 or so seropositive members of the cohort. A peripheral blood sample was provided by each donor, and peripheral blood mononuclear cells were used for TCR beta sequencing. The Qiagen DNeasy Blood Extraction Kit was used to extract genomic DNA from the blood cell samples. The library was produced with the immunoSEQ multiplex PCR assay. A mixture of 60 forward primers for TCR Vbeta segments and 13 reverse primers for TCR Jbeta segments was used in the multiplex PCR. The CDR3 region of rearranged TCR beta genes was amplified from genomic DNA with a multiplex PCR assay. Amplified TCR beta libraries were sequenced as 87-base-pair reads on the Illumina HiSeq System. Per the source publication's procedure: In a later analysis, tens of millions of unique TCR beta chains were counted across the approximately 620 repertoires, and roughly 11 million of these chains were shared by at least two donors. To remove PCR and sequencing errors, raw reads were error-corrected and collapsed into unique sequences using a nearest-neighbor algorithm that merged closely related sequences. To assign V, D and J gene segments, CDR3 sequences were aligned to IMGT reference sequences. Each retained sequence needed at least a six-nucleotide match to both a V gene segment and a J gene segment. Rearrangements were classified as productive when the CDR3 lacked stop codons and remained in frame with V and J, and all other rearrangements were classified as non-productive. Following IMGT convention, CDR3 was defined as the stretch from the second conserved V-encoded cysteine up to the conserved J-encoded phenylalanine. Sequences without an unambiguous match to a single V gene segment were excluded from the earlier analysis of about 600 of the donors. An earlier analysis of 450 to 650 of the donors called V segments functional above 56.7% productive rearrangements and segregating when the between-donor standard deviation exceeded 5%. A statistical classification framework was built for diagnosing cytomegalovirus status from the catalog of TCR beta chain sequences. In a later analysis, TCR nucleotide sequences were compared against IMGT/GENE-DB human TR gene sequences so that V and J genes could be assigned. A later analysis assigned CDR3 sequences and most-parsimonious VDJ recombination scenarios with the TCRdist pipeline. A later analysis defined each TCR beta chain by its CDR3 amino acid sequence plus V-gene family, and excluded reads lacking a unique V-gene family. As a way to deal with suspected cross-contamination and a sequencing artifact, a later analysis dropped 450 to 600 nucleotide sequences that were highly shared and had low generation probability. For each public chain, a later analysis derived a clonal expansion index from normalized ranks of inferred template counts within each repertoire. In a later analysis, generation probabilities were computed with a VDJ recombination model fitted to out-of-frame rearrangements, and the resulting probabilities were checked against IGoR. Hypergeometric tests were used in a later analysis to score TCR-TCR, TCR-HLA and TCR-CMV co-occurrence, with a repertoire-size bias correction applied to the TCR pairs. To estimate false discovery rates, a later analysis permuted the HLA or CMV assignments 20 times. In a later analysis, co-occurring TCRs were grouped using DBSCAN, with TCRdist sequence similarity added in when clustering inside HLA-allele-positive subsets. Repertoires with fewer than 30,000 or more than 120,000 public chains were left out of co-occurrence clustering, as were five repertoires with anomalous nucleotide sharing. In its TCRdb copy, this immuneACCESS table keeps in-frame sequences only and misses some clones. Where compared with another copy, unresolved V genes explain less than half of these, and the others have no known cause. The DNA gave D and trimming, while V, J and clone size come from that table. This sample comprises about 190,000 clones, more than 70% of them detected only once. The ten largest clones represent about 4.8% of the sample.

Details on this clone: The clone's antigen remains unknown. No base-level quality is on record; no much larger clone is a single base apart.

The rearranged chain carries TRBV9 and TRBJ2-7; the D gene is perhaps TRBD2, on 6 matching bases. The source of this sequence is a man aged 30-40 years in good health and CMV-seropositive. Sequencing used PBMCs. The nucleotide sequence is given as TGTGCCAGCAGCGTAGGGGGACTCGAGCAGTACTTC. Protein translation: CASSVGGLEQYF. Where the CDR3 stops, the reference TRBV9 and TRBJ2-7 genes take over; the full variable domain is DSGVTQTPKHLITATGQRVTLRCSPRSGDLSVYWYQQSLDQGLQFLIQYYNGEERAKGNILERFSAQQFPDLHSELNLSSLELGDSALYFCASSVGGLEQYFGPGTRLTVT.